This TCR beta chain was sequenced for a study of T cell repertoires in cytomegalovirus infection. Study-level background: Indications came from public TCR beta signatures; they pointed to CMV infection and to a matching HLA type. Points from the study as a whole: Ex vivo, HLA-C-restricted CMV-specific TCR beta clonotypes prevailed over the rest of the response.

This clonotype was counted only a few times. Its antigen is undetermined. TCRdb called the reads again in MiXCR, with one record for every CDR3 protein. The table has around 110,000 distinct CDR3 sequences, about a tenth seen once; the top ten hold around 29%. The CDR3 length is 14 residues. V gave up 5 bases and J gave up 6 bases; unmatched junction bases: 7. Per the germline V gene, CDR1 is SGHVT and CDR2 is SQSDAQ. V gene TRBV7-4 combines with J gene TRBJ2-1; TRBD1 matches 7 bases. The clonotype comes from a human donor in good health (CMV status not recorded). Some clones in this sample may be carry-over from other donors' samples. The sequencing input was PBMCs, sequenced either directly or after in vitro stimulation (not recorded which). The DNA for the CDR3 is TGTGCCAGCAGCCGAGCACAGGGGAGCAATGAGCAGTTCTTC. Protein sequence: CASSRAQGSNEQFF.